Each of the 22 T cell receptor beta chains below was sequenced from the same sample in a study of vaccination effects on CD4 cells after COVID-19. Within the ViraFEST assay, antigen-specific CD4+ T cells underwent expansion with viral peptide pools prior to sequencing. Following an approximately 11-day culture, CD4+ T cells were purified. Two-dose BNT162b2 or mRNA-1273 vaccination was given to participants. Clones were read by immunoSEQ multiplex PCR, and TCRdb kept only the in-frame ones, dropping some. Among around 67,000 clones listed, around 81% were seen once. Their antigens are not known. Sequencing used CD4+ T cells from PBMCs cultured with HCoV-229E spike peptides, obtained after COVID-19 vaccination. The source is a human donor who received a COVID-19 vaccine.

This clone is classed as medium-sized. The rearrangement links TRBV6-2 or TRBV6-3 to TRBJ1-5; 8 positions agree with TRBD1. Germline trimming cut 6 bases from V and 6 bases from J; bases unmatched to any gene: 10. Germline values: CDR1 MNHEY, CDR2 SVGEGT. CDR3 length: 15 amino acids. Written as DNA, the CDR3 is TGTGCCAGCAGCAGGGGGACAGGCACAACTCAGCCCCAGCATTTT. Translated, it gives CASSRGTGTTQPQHF.

The chain couples TRBV6-4 to TRBJ2-2; D is unresolved. The CDR3 length is 12 residues. The V and J ends lost 4 bases and 4 bases respectively, with 4 bases between them. From germline, CDR1 is MRHNA and CDR2 SNTAGT. The CDR3 here is CASSAATGELFF. The CDR3 bases are TGTGCCAGCAGTGCGGCCACCGGGGAGCTGTTTTTT.

This clone was recorded once. The rearrangement links TRBV6-5 to TRBJ2-3; the match to TRBD2 covers 12 bases. After removal of 6 bases from V and 5 bases from J, the junction contained 6 bases not matched to a gene. CDR3 length equals 15 residues. Germline CDR1 is MNHEY and CDR2 is SVGAGI. The CDR3: CASSRRLAGEDTQYF. Here the CDR3 DNA reads TGTGCCAGCAGCCGCCGACTAGCGGGGGAAGATACGCAGTATTTT.

The rearrangement joins TRBV9 to TRBJ2-3, with TRBD2 identical over 11 bases. J lost 4 bases, V lost 3 bases, and 4 bases had no gene match. This CDR3 region has 15 residues. CDR1 SGDLS and CDR2 YYNGEE come from the germline V gene. CDR3 residues: CASSAGTSGADTQYF. Here the CDR3 DNA reads TGTGCCAGCAGCGCAGGGACTAGCGGCGCAGATACGCAGTATTTT.

V usage is TRBV19 and J usage is TRBJ1-1; 10 nucleotides agree with TRBD1. Losses at the gene ends were 1 base for V and 11 bases for J; bases not matched to a gene: 1. Germline CDR1 and CDR2: LNHDA and SQIVND (reference sequence). This CDR3 has 12 amino acids. In DNA, the CDR3 is TGTGCCAGTAGTATAGGACAGGGGGCGGCTTTCTTT. It translates to CASSIGQGAAFF.

The chain combines TRBV3-1 (or the pseudogene TRBV3-2) with TRBJ2-4; 8 bases agree with TRBD2. CDR1 is LGHDT and CDR2 is YNNKEL in the germline V gene (reference sequence). The CDR3 spans 16 residues. The V segment lost 0 bases and the J segment 4 bases; nucleotides outside the gene matches: 5. CDR3 sequence reads: CASSQEPGGRKNIQYF. DNA of the CDR3: TGTGCCAGCAGCCAAGAGCCGGGGGGGCGGAAAAACATTCAGTACTTC.

This clone was seen a few times. In DNA form, the CDR3 reads TGTGCCAGCAGTCGATCGGGACAGGGGAACACTGAAGCTTTCTTT. Translating gives CASSRSGQGNTEAFF. The chain recombines TRBV6-6 with TRBJ1-1; TRBD1 agrees at 9 bases. The CDR3 sequence is 15 residues long. Germline CDR1 reads MNHNY; CDR2 reads SVGAGI (reference sequence). V dropped 5 bases and J dropped 1; count of bases not matched to a gene: 5.

The rearrangement links TRBV18 to TRBJ2-5, with D hard to call. Trimming stripped 3 bases from V and 7 bases from J, with 9 bases between. Looked up from germline, CDR1 is KGHSH and CDR2 is LQKENI. CDR3 length: 12 residues. As DNA, the CDR3 is TGTGCCAGCTCACCGCCCGTGGGGACCCAGTACTTC. Amino acids: CASSPPVGTQYF.

This sequence joins TRBV29-1 and TRBJ2-1, with unresolved D. Trimming pared 2 bases from V and 10 bases from J, leaving 18 bases between. Germline loops: CDR1 SQVTM, CDR2 ANQGSEA. This CDR3 is 14 amino acids long. CDR3 residues: CSVELLDGVGEQFF. The CDR3 nucleotides are TGCAGCGTTGAATTACTCGATGGTGTGGGGGAGCAGTTCTTC.

In its sample, this clone was seen a few times. This chain joins TRBV27 and TRBJ1-2; D is ambiguous. CDR3 length: 15 residues. Germline V gives CDR1 MNHEY, CDR2 SMNVEV (reference sequence). V was trimmed by 5 bases and J by 4 bases, leaving 17 bases between them. CDR3: CASSPRNDERYGYTF. CDR3 bases: TGTGCCAGCAGTCCCCGGAACGATGAACGCTATGGCTACACCTTC.

The chain employs TRBV24-1 and TRBJ2-2; 7 positions match TRBD1. From germline, CDR1 is KGHDR and CDR2 SFDVKD. The trim removed 3 bases at V and 5 bases at J, leaving 8 bases unmatched. The CDR3 is 16 amino acids. The CDR3 loop reads CATSDTTGAKTGELFF. Here the CDR3 DNA reads TGTGCCACCAGTGATACCACAGGGGCCAAAACCGGGGAGCTGTTTTTT.

This sequence joins TRBV7-8 and TRBJ1-2; D not certain. Trimming left V 0 bases short and J 8 bases short, with 7 bases between. The CDR3 consists of 12 residues. Germline CDR1 reads SGHVS; CDR2 reads FQNEAQ. In DNA, the CDR3 is TGTGCCAGCAGCTTAGCTGGGGAGGGCTACACCTTC. Its protein is CASSLAGEGYTF.

The J gene is TRBJ2-5, the V gene TRBV24-1; maybe TRBD2 (7 bases). The germline gives CDR1 KGHDR, CDR2 SFDVKD. V was cut by 3 bases and J by 2 bases, with 12 bases left in between. This CDR3 region has 15 residues. CDR3 amino acids: CATSDPRGGQETQYF. The CDR3 DNA is TGTGCCACCAGTGATCCTAGGGGGGGGCAAGAGACCCAGTACTTC.

This chain connects TRBV27 to TRBJ1-2; no firm D call. The germline gives CDR1 MNHEY, CDR2 SMNVEV (reference sequence). This CDR3 is built from 15 residues. The V end lost 2 bases, the J end lost 2 bases, and 12 bases lay between the germline ends. CDR3: CASSLIFAPNYGYTF. CDR3 DNA: TGTGCCAGCAGTTTAATTTTTGCCCCGAACTATGGCTACACCTTC.

This clone has just a few counts. The chain couples TRBV3-1 (or the pseudogene TRBV3-2) to TRBJ1-2; D is possibly TRBD1 (5 bases). V gave up 3 bases and J gave up 6 bases, with 14 bases separating them. Per germline, CDR1 LGHDT and CDR2 YNNKEL (reference sequence). The CDR3 sequence is 14 residues long. CDR3: CASSHSGGEHGYTF. CDR3 nucleotides: TGTGCCAGCAGCCACTCGGGGGGGGAGCATGGCTACACCTTC.

This clone was detected a few times. CDR3 nucleotide sequence: TGCGCCAGCAGCCAAACAGGGGGCTCTGGAAACACCATATATTTT. Residues: CASSQTGGSGNTIYF. V is TRBV4-1 and J is TRBJ1-3; 8 bases match TRBD1. This CDR3 spans 15 amino acids. Germline V CDR1 and CDR2: MGHRA, YSYEKL. The V and J ends lost 2 bases and 0 bases, in that order; junction bases with no gene match: 0.

The chain carries TRBV4-2 and TRBJ2-3; 12 nucleotides agree with TRBD2. The CDR3 covers 16 residues. Germline V gene lookup returns CDR1 LGHNA and CDR2 YNFKEQ. V gave up 4 bases and J gave up 9 bases; unmatched junction bases: 11. CDR3 residues: CASSPVLAGGRGTQYF. The CDR3 DNA reads as TGTGCCAGCAGCCCGGTCCTAGCGGGGGGGAGAGGCACGCAGTATTTT.

The chain uses TRBV7-2 and TRBJ1-2; TRBD1 might be the D (5 bases). Germline values: CDR1 SGHTA, CDR2 FQGNSA. The CDR3 extends over 14 amino acids. Trimming took 1 base from V and 4 from J, leaving 10 bases between them. CDR3 nucleotide sequence: TGTGCCAGCAGCTTAGTCCAGGGAAGCTATGGCTACACCTTC. As protein: CASSLVQGSYGYTF.

The chain combines TRBV19 with TRBJ1-1; D gene ambiguous. In germline, CDR1 is LNHDA, CDR2 SQIVND (reference sequence). The CDR3 covers 11 residues. V lost 4 bases and J lost 7, with 7 bases in between. As DNA, the CDR3 is TGTGCCAGTAGTACCCGGAGTGAAGCTTTCTTT. Translation: CASSTRSEAFF.

The V and J genes are TRBV9 and TRBJ2-3; D ambiguous. V was shortened by 4 bases and J by 4 bases, with 10 bases between the two germline ends. CDR1 and CDR2 from the germline V gene are SGDLS and YYNGEE. The CDR3 runs to 13 residues. The DNA for the CDR3 is TGTGCCAGCAGCACCCACTCCTCAGATACGCAGTATTTT. Its translation is CASSTHSSDTQYF.

The V and J genes are TRBV28 and TRBJ2-7; 9 bases match TRBD2. The CDR3 has 13 residues. CDR1 and CDR2 from the germline V gene are MDHEN and SYDVKM. CDR3 region: CASSFRALAGIYV. The CDR3 region has the DNA TGTGCCAGCAGTTTTAGGGCCCTAGCGGGGATATATGTC.

The table lists this clone with a count of one. The chain joins TRBV30 to TRBJ2-7, with D maybe TRBD2 (5 bases). CDR1 and CDR2 (germline): GTSNPN, SVGIG (reference sequence). The CDR3 contains 14 residues. V lost 5 bases and J lost 0, with 14 bases in between. The CDR3 coding sequence is TGTGCCTGGGGGGTTCCGGGGAGCTCCTACGAGCAGTACGTC. Its protein is CAWGVPGSSYEQYV.